These T cell receptor beta chains were read from a single sample in a study of post-analysis software for immune sequencing data. TCRdb ran MiXCR on the PCR reads and lists one entry per CDR3 protein. The table records roughly 800,000 distinct CDR3 sequences, 53% of them present only once. Specimen: blood. Source of these receptors: a girl aged 10 to 17 with multiple sclerosis. Each CDR3 is given with its conserved first and last residue. Fields, in order: D gene, J gene, V gene, clone size, CDR3 DNA, CDR3 protein. D genes are given only for firm matches. Not all rows give a size; the values are once, few, many and, for expanded clones, a class.

D gene: TRBD1
J gene: TRBJ2-7
V gene: TRBV20-1
clone size: -
CDR3 DNA: TGCAGTGCTTTAGGGACAGGGAACTACGAGCAGTACTTC
CDR3 protein: CSALGTGNYEQYF

D gene: -
J gene: TRBJ1-4
V gene: TRBV27
clone size: -
CDR3 DNA: TGTGCCAGCAGTAAGACAGTGAATAATGAAAAACTGTTTTTT
CDR3 protein: CASSKTVNNEKLFF

D gene: -
J gene: TRBJ2-7
V gene: TRBV12-3/TRBV12-4
clone size: -
CDR3 DNA: TGTGCCAGCAGTTTATGGTACGAGCAGTACTTC
CDR3 protein: CASSLWYEQYF

D gene: TRBD1
J gene: TRBJ2-5
V gene: TRBV4-1
clone size: -
CDR3 DNA: TGCGCCAGCAGCCCAACCCGGGACAGCCTGTACCAAGAGACCCAGTACTTC
CDR3 protein: CASSPTRDSLYQETQYF

D gene: TRBD2
J gene: TRBJ2-5
V gene: TRBV5-1
clone size: -
CDR3 DNA: TGCGCCAGCGGCTTGTGGACTAGCGGGATCCAAGAGACCCAGTACTTC
CDR3 protein: CASGLWTSGIQETQYF

D gene: TRBD2
J gene: TRBJ2-3
V gene: TRBV10-3
clone size: -
CDR3 DNA: TGTGCCATCAGTCTTCAAGGGACTAGCGGCTCAGATACGCAGTATTTT
CDR3 protein: CAISLQGTSGSDTQYF

D gene: -
J gene: TRBJ2-4
V gene: TRBV12-3/TRBV12-4
clone size: -
CDR3 DNA: TGTGCCAGCAGCCATGGGGTCTCTGCAAGGCAGTACTTC
CDR3 protein: CASSHGVSARQYF

D gene: -
J gene: TRBJ2-7
V gene: TRBV18
clone size: -
CDR3 DNA: TGTGCCAGCTCACCACCGGGGAACAGGGACTACGAGCAGTACTTC
CDR3 protein: CASSPPGNRDYEQYF

D gene: -
J gene: TRBJ2-1
V gene: TRBV5-1
clone size: -
CDR3 DNA: TGCGCCAGCAGGCTCCTAGGCCACAATGAGCAGTTCTTC
CDR3 protein: CASRLLGHNEQFF

D gene: -
J gene: TRBJ2-6
V gene: TRBV11-1
clone size: -
CDR3 DNA: TGTGCCAGCAGTTTACCGGGACGTCGCGCCCCCCCGAGCTCTGGGGCCAACGTCCTGACTTTC
CDR3 protein: CASSLPGRRAPPSSGANVLTF

D gene: -
J gene: TRBJ1-1
V gene: TRBV27
clone size: -
CDR3 DNA: TGTGCCAGCAGGTCCTTTTATGGCACTGAAGCTTTCTTT
CDR3 protein: CASRSFYGTEAFF

D gene: TRBD2
J gene: TRBJ2-7
V gene: TRBV5-1
clone size: -
CDR3 DNA: TGCGCCAGCAGGCCGGTTACTAGCGGGACGATCTACGAGCAGTACTTC
CDR3 protein: CASRPVTSGTIYEQYF

D gene: TRBD1
J gene: TRBJ1-2
V gene: TRBV2
clone size: few
CDR3 DNA: TGTGCCAGCAGTGAATGGAGGACAGGGGAAAACTATGGCTACACCTTC
CDR3 protein: CASSEWRTGENYGYTF

D gene: -
J gene: TRBJ1-2
V gene: TRBV12-3/TRBV12-4
clone size: -
CDR3 DNA: TGTGCCAGCAGTTTAAAGAGGGGGGCCTCATTACTAGCTAACTATGGCTACACCTTC
CDR3 protein: CASSLKRGASLLANYGYTF

D gene: -
J gene: TRBJ2-7
V gene: TRBV5-1
clone size: many
CDR3 DNA: TGTGCCAGCAGCTTAGCGAGGGATTACGAGCAGTACTTC
CDR3 protein: CASSLARDYEQYF

D gene: -
J gene: TRBJ1-2
V gene: TRBV7-9
clone size: -
CDR3 DNA: TGTGCCAGCAGCTTAGTATCTCAGGTCGGCTACACCTTC
CDR3 protein: CASSLVSQVGYTF

D gene: TRBD1
J gene: TRBJ1-2
V gene: TRBV7-9
clone size: -
CDR3 DNA: TGTGCCAGCAGCTTCACAGGGGAACGCTGGGGTGGCTACACCTTC
CDR3 protein: CASSFTGERWGGYTF

D gene: -
J gene: TRBJ1-2
V gene: TRBV7-2
clone size: -
CDR3 DNA: TGTGCCAGCAGCTTAGTATCAGCCTATGGCTACACCTTC
CDR3 protein: CASSLVSAYGYTF

D gene: -
J gene: TRBJ2-7
V gene: TRBV14
clone size: -
CDR3 DNA: TGTGCCAGCGGCACTCATACGGGACGGACCTCCTACGAGCAGTACTTC
CDR3 protein: CASGTHTGRTSYEQYF

D gene: TRBD1
J gene: TRBJ2-5
V gene: TRBV13
clone size: few
CDR3 DNA: TGTGCCAGCAGCTCCTGGACAGGGCAGCGAGAGACCCAGTACTTC
CDR3 protein: CASSSWTGQRETQYF

D gene: -
J gene: TRBJ2-1
V gene: TRBV29-1
clone size: few
CDR3 DNA: TGCAGCGTTGTCTTAGCTGAGCAGTTCTTC
CDR3 protein: CSVVLAEQFF

D gene: TRBD1
J gene: TRBJ2-7
V gene: TRBV5-1
clone size: -
CDR3 DNA: TGCGCCAGCAGTCAAGACAGGGGGGACGAGCAGTACTTC
CDR3 protein: CASSQDRGDEQYF

D gene: -
J gene: TRBJ2-2
V gene: TRBV5-1
clone size: -
CDR3 DNA: TGCGCCAGCAGCTCGTTGGAGGGCACCGGGGAGCTGTTTTTT
CDR3 protein: CASSSLEGTGELFF

D gene: -
J gene: TRBJ2-7
V gene: TRBV29-1
clone size: few
CDR3 DNA: TGCAGCGCGGTCCTAGCGAGCTACGAGCAGTACTTC
CDR3 protein: CSAVLASYEQYF

D gene: TRBD2
J gene: TRBJ2-1
V gene: TRBV12-3/TRBV12-4
clone size: -
CDR3 DNA: TGTGCCAGCAGTCTAAGGACTAGCGGGGTAAATGAGCAGTTCTTC
CDR3 protein: CASSLRTSGVNEQFF

D gene: -
J gene: TRBJ1-1
V gene: TRBV5-6
clone size: -
CDR3 DNA: TGTGCCAGCAGCTTGTACAGAGCGGAAACTGAAGCTTTCTTT
CDR3 protein: CASSLYRAETEAFF

D gene: -
J gene: TRBJ2-6
V gene: TRBV20-1
clone size: few
CDR3 DNA: TGCAGTGCTAGAGTGGAGGCTGGGGCCAACGTCCTGACTTTC
CDR3 protein: CSARVEAGANVLTF

D gene: TRBD2
J gene: TRBJ2-3
V gene: TRBV2
clone size: -
CDR3 DNA: TGTGCCAGCAGTCTCGAGCGGGAGGTGCTGGATACGCAGTATTTT
CDR3 protein: CASSLEREVLDTQYF